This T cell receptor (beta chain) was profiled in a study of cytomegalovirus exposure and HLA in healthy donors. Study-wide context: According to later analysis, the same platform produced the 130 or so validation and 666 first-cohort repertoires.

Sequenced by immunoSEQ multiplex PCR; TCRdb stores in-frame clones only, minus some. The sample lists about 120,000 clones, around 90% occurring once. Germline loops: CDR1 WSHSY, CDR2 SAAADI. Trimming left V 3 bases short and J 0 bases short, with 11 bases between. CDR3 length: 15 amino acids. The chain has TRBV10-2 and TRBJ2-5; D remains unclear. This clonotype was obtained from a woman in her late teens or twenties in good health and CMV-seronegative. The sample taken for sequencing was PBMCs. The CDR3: CASSDVTTYQETQYF. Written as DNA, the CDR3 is TGCGCCAGCAGTGACGTGACAACGTACCAAGAGACCCAGTACTTC.